The clone carrying this TCR beta chain was seen a few times. Its cognate antigen is unknown. Unique molecular identifiers were used in preparing the TCRbeta library. TCRdb reprocessed the PCR reads via MiXCR and lists one record per CDR3 protein. The table shows 97,000 or so distinct CDR3 sequences, with around 7.8% occurring only once. These data belong to a study of T-cell reconstitution after alpha-beta-depleted transplantation in children. Germline loops: CDR1 SQVTM, CDR2 ANQGSEA. Between the trimmed V and J ends, which lost 6 bases and 7 bases, there was a span of 15 bases. The CDR3 extends over 13 amino acids. General study results and limits: Newly produced T cells mostly accounted for T-cell counts and diversity one year post-transplant. Recipient T cells and thymic progenitors that survived were the source of the high TCRbeta diversity seen at day 60 in some patients.

The starting material was PBMCs, obtained before TCRalphabeta/CD19-depleted stem cell transplant. This receptor was taken from a boy aged 2 to 10 with acute lymphoblastic leukemia, due to receive a stem cell transplant. This chain uses TRBV29-1 with TRBJ1-4; possible D gene TRBD1, 6 bases. In DNA, the CDR3 is TGCAGCGTGCGTAGGGGGGGAGGTGAAAAACTGTTTTTT. Protein product: CSVRRGGGEKLFF.